Listed here are 10 T cell receptor beta chains from one sample, sequenced in a study of Ad26.COV2.S vaccination and SARS-CoV-2 variants. TCRdb keeps only in-frame clones here, not all; method: immunoSEQ multiplex PCR. The sample includes about 480,000 clones, around nine tenths of them seen just once. Treatment: some 20 received Ad26.COV2.S at low or high dose, single or two shots; 5 received placebo; per-sample allocation not given. Material that was analyzed had been drawn on day 63 after the first vaccine or placebo injection. The source material was peripheral blood, sampled in a trial of Ad26.COV2.S vaccine versus placebo. These receptors were obtained from a person between 18 and 65 years old who received the Ad26.COV2.S COVID-19 vaccine or a placebo.

The rearrangement joins TRBV18 to TRBJ2-2; 7 bases map to TRBD2. The CDR3 contains 16 residues. The junction had 10 bases not matched to a gene; V was cut back by 4 bases and J by 5 bases. From germline, CDR1 is KGHSH and CDR2 LQKENI. DNA for the CDR3: TGTGCCAGCTCACGCTCGATGGGAGCGGGGACCGGGGAGCTGTTTTTT. Translating gives CASSRSMGAGTGELFF.

The V call is TRBV19, the J call TRBJ2-2; 9 positions agree with TRBD1. Germline CDR1 LNHDA, CDR2 SQIVND (reference sequence). The CDR3 extends over 17 amino acids. With V trimmed by 4 bases and J by 6 bases, 12 bases remained unmatched. CDR3: CASSTTRQGVKPGELFF. The CDR3 nucleotides are TGTGCCAGTAGTACAACGAGACAGGGGGTAAAGCCCGGGGAGCTGTTTTTT.

The chain carries TRBV6-2 or TRBV6-3 and TRBJ2-1; 10 nucleotides match TRBD2. The CDR3 consists of 16 residues. The germline V gene has CDR1 MNHEY and CDR2 SVGEGT. Trimming took 0 bases from V and 7 from J; bases not matched to a gene: 6. In DNA form, the CDR3 reads TGTGCCAGCAGTTACTCACTAGCGGGAATGTGGAATGAGCAGTTCTTC. The encoded protein is CASSYSLAGMWNEQFF.

The chain is built from TRBV15 and TRBJ1-2; 7 bases are shared with TRBD1. Per germline, CDR1 LNHNV and CDR2 YYDKDF (reference sequence). The CDR3 covers 13 residues. J lost 8 bases, V lost 1 base, and 4 bases had no gene match. DNA of the CDR3: TGTGCCACCAGCAGAGGACAGGGCTTAGGCTACACCTTC. Its translation is CATSRGQGLGYTF.

This sequence joins TRBV5-5 and TRBJ2-3; 7 bases match TRBD2. Germline-derived CDR1 and CDR2 are SGHKS and YYEKEE (reference sequence). V trimming: 4 bases; J trimming: 2 bases; junction bases outside the gene matches: 4. The CDR3 covers 14 residues. The CDR3 DNA sequence: TGTGCCAGCAGCGTCGGGACTACCACAGATACGCAGTATTTT. Its protein product is CASSVGTTTDTQYF.

J is TRBJ1-2 and V is TRBV25-1; 8 nucleotides align to TRBD1. Trimming cost V 6 bases and J 7 bases; bases outside gene matches: 10. Germline V gene lookup returns CDR1 MGHDK and CDR2 SYGVNS. The CDR3 has 14 residues. Here the CDR3 DNA reads TGTGCCAGCAGAGTGGATGGGACAGGCGCTGGCTACACCTTC. Translation gives CASRVDGTGAGYTF.

V and J are TRBV12-3 or TRBV12-4 and TRBJ2-7; TRBD1 agrees at 11 bases. This CDR3 is 13 amino acids long. V lost 3 bases to trimming and J lost 6 bases; unmatched junction nucleotides: 1. The CDR3 DNA sequence: TGTGCCAGCAGTTTCGGGACAGGGGGCGAGCAGTACTTC. This encodes CASSFGTGGEQYF.

CDR3 DNA sequence: TGTGCCAGTAGTATAGGACAGGGACTAGCGGTCGATGAGCAGTTCTTC. It yields the protein CASSIGQGLAVDEQFF. The chain uses TRBV19 and TRBJ2-1; TRBD2 agrees at 11 bases. Looked up from germline, CDR1 is LNHDA and CDR2 is SQIVND (reference sequence). The CDR3 runs 16 residues. J was trimmed by 8 bases and V by 1 base; bases with no gene match: 7.

The rearrangement links TRBV6-6 to TRBJ2-3; 10 bases align to TRBD2. Germline CDR1 is MNHNY and CDR2 is SVGAGI (reference sequence). J was trimmed by 0 bases and V by 5 bases; bases with no gene match: 8. CDR3 size: 17 residues. CDR3 sequence: CASSLQLAGQSTDTQYF. CDR3 DNA: TGTGCCAGCAGTCTACAACTAGCGGGGCAGAGCACAGATACGCAGTATTTT.

This chain links TRBV5-1 with TRBJ1-1; 7 bases agree with TRBD1. The germline CDR1 and CDR2 sequences are SGHRS and YFSETQ. The CDR3 has 14 residues. V dropped 1 base and J dropped 6; count of bases not matched to a gene: 6. The CDR3: CASSLTTGVAEAFF. The DNA of the CDR3 is TGCGCCAGCAGCTTGACCACAGGGGTTGCTGAAGCTTTCTTT. Complete variable domain (other parts from reference TRBV5-1 and TRBJ1-1): KAGVTQTPRYLIKTRGQQVTLSCSPISGHRSVSWYQQTPGQGLQFLFEYFSETQRNKGNFPGRFSGRQFSNSRSEMNVSTLELGDSALYLCASSLTTGVAEAFFGQGTRLTVV.